Shown below are 23 T cell receptor beta chains from a single sample sequenced in a study of cytomegalovirus exposure and HLA in healthy donors. PCR involved 60 Vbeta and 13 Jbeta primers. TCRdb's table, derived via immunoSEQ multiplex PCR, lists solely in-frame clones and lacks some. Here the sample spans about 110,000 clones, approximately 81% being singletons. Input material: PBMCs. The receptors stem from a woman aged 18-29 years in good health and CMV-seropositive.

This clone was seen a few times. The chain combines TRBV2 with TRBJ2-1; D unresolved. Germline V gene sequence: CDR1 SNHLY, CDR2 FYNNEI. CDR3 length equals 14 residues. The V end lost 8 bases, the J end lost 0 bases, and 11 bases lay between the germline ends. The CDR3 DNA follows: TGTGCCAGCGGTGGCACTCGCTCCTACAATGAGCAGTTCTTC. Protein sequence: CASGGTRSYNEQFF.

This clone was seen more than once but under ten times. The V gene is TRBV28, the J gene TRBJ2-7; TRBD1 matches 8 bases. The V and J ends lost 2 bases and 3 bases, in that order; junction bases with no gene match: 3. CDR3 length equals 14 residues. The germline gives CDR1 MDHEN, CDR2 SYDVKM. The CDR3 DNA is TGTGCCAGCAGTTTAGGGACAGGCCTCTACGAGCAGTACTTC. It encodes CASSLGTGLYEQYF.

V and J are TRBV28 and TRBJ2-7; TRBD2 matches 7 bases. Germline V gene sequence: CDR1 MDHEN, CDR2 SYDVKM. CDR3 length: 14 amino acids. V shed 8 bases, J shed 3 bases, and the junction held 10 bases outside the gene matches. The CDR3 DNA reads as TGTGCCAGCCTTTCCCCTAGCGGAGACTACGAGCAGTACTTC. Translating it yields CASLSPSGDYEQYF.

Points on this clone: At one boundary the junction diverges from the germline segment, which might be a read error. This chain links TRBV7-2 with TRBJ2-1, with TRBD2 as a possible D gene (6 bases). The CDR3 is 15 residues long. Germline V gives CDR1 SGHTA, CDR2 FQGNSA. CDR3 bases: TGTGCCAGCAGCCGGGGGACTTCTACCTACTATGAGCAGTTCTTC. Its protein is CASSRGTSTYYEQFF. The variable domain in full, completed from reference TRBV7-2 and TRBJ2-1, reads GAGVSQSPSNKVTEKGKDVELRCDPISGHTALYWYRQSLGQGLEFLIYFQGNSAPDKSGLPSDRFSAERTGGSVSTLTIQRTQQEDSAVYLCASSRGTSTYYEQFFGPGTRLTVL.

This clone was found once. This chain connects TRBV13 to TRBJ2-3; a possible D gene is TRBD2 (5 bases). The V and J ends lost 6 bases and 1 base respectively, with 8 bases between them. CDR1 and CDR2 (germline): PRHDT, FYEKMQ (reference sequence). This CDR3 comprises 13 residues. Here the CDR3 DNA reads TGTGCCAGCAGGGAGGCGGGCACAGATACGCAGTATTTT. It codes for CASREAGTDTQYF. Using reference TRBV13 and TRBJ2-3 for the parts outside the CDR3, the full variable domain is AAGVIQSPRHLIKEKRETATLKCYPIPRHDTVYWYQQGPGQDPQFLISFYEKMQSDKGSIPDRFSAQQFSDYHSELNMSSLELGDSALYFCASREAGTDTQYFGPGTRLTVL.

The rearrangement uses TRBV27 and TRBJ1-2, with 9 bases that match TRBD1. Germline trimming cut 3 bases from V and 6 bases from J; bases unmatched to any gene: 14. The V gene's germline CDR1 is MNHEY and CDR2 SMNVEV (reference sequence). CDR3 length: 17 residues. Here the CDR3 reads CASSLHGTGKVVDGYTF. The CDR3 nucleotides are TGTGCCAGCAGTTTGCATGGGACAGGGAAAGTTGTGGATGGCTACACCTTC.

This clone occurred a few times. The CDR3 DNA sequence: TGTGCCAGCAGTGTCGGGGTAGCGACGGAGGGGCAGCAGTTCTTC. It yields the protein CASSVGVATEGQQFF. The rearrangement uses TRBV28 and TRBJ2-1; D is perhaps TRBD2 (6 bases). With 5 bases removed from V and 11 bases from J, the gap between germline ends came to 22 bases. The CDR3 runs 15 residues. Germline V gene data show CDR1 as MDHEN and CDR2 as SYDVKM.

The chain links TRBV2 to TRBJ1-3; a weak D match, TRBD1 (5 bases). This CDR3 contains 17 residues. The germline V and J ends were trimmed by 3 bases and 2 bases, with 17 bases remaining between them. Germline-derived CDR1 and CDR2 are SNHLY and FYNNEI. The CDR3 DNA sequence: TGTGCCAGCAGTGACATAATACGCGGGGCCCCTGGAAACACCATATATTTT. This encodes CASSDIIRGAPGNTIYF. Filled out from reference TRBV2 and TRBJ1-3, the complete variable domain reads EPEVTQTPSHQVTQMGQEVILRCVPISNHLYFYWYRQILGQKVEFLVSFYNNEISEKSEIFDDQFSVERPDGSNFTLKIRSTKLEDSAMYFCASSDIIRGAPGNTIYFGEGSWLTVV.

The chain has TRBV19 and TRBJ1-4; 8 bases line up with TRBD1. Germline V gives CDR1 LNHDA, CDR2 SQIVND (reference sequence). The junction had 14 bases not matched to a gene; V was cut back by 3 bases and J by 8 bases. The CDR3 contains 17 residues. Written as DNA, the CDR3 is TGTGCCAGTAGTATCGGGCTTACAGGGGGGCGATTCGAAAAACTGTTTTTT. Translated, it gives CASSIGLTGGRFEKLFF.

The rearrangement uses TRBV27 and TRBJ2-1; 7 bases are a match to TRBD2. V shed 0 bases and J 15 bases; nucleotides not matched to a gene: 14. Germline V gene sequence: CDR1 MNHEY, CDR2 SMNVEV (reference sequence). The length of the CDR3 is 15 residues. The CDR3 DNA reads TGTGCCAGCAGTTTATCCCTCATCCGGACGGGAGGTCTGTTCTTC. It is translated as CASSLSLIRTGGLFF.

The CDR3 here is CASSEALWIRLAGVDTQYF. The CDR3 bases are TGTGCCAGCAGTGAAGCGCTTTGGATCCGGCTAGCGGGAGTTGATACGCAGTATTTT. The chain joins TRBV2 to TRBJ2-3, with 10 bases aligning to TRBD2. Germline V gene lookup returns CDR1 SNHLY and CDR2 FYNNEI. After removal of 0 bases from V and 6 bases from J, the junction contained 15 bases not matched to a gene. This CDR3 contains 19 residues.

This clone came up a few times. The V call is TRBV7-9, the J call TRBJ2-7; 8 positions agree with TRBD1. The CDR3 length is 14 residues. Germline lookup yields CDR1 SEHNR and CDR2 FQNEAQ (reference sequence). V lost 5 bases, J lost 2 bases, and 5 bases stayed unmatched. The CDR3 region is CASSPGTGPYEQYF. The CDR3 region has the DNA TGTGCCAGCAGCCCCGGGACAGGACCCTACGAGCAGTACTTC.

The genes are TRBV28 and TRBJ1-2; no reliable D call. Trimming cost V 1 base and J 1 base, with 13 bases left between them. This CDR3 region has 16 residues. Germline V gene sequence: CDR1 MDHEN, CDR2 SYDVKM. In DNA, the CDR3 is TGTGCCAGCAGTTTATTCGGGAGGGTCGTTAACTATGGCTACACCTTC. It specifies CASSLFGRVVNYGYTF.

The chain recombines TRBV6-5 with TRBJ1-5; 8 bases align to TRBD1. Losses at the gene ends were 2 bases for V and 7 bases for J; bases not matched to a gene: 7. Per the germline V gene, CDR1 is MNHEY and CDR2 is SVGAGI. The CDR3 is 15 residues long. CDR3 amino acids: CASSYDGQGRQPQHF. The DNA for the CDR3 is TGTGCCAGCAGTTACGATGGACAGGGCAGACAGCCCCAGCATTTT.

The chain combines TRBV7-9 with TRBJ1-2; 10 bases are shared with TRBD1. The CDR3 is made up of 13 amino acids. V dropped 9 bases and J dropped 8; count of bases not matched to a gene: 9. CDR1 and CDR2 (germline): SEHNR, FQNEAQ (reference sequence). CDR3 amino acids: CASTTGGVYGYTF. The CDR3 bases are TGTGCCAGTACGACAGGGGGCGTGTACGGCTACACCTTC.

The V and J genes are TRBV19 and TRBJ1-1; possibly TRBD1 for D (5 bases). Looked up from germline, CDR1 is LNHDA and CDR2 is SQIVND (reference sequence). Trimming cost V 2 bases and J 3 bases, with 7 bases left between them. CDR3 length: 13 residues. Here the CDR3 DNA reads TGTGCCAGTAGTATACGCAGGGACACTGAAGCTTTCTTT. This gives the protein CASSIRRDTEAFF. The full variable domain, rest sourced from reference TRBV19 and TRBJ1-1, is DGGITQSPKYLFRKEGQNVTLSCEQNLNHDAMYWYRQDPGQGLRLIYYSQIVNDFQKGDIAEGYSVSREKKESFPLTVTSAQKNPTAFYLCASSIRRDTEAFFGQGTRLTVV.

This clone was recorded only once. V is TRBV7-8 and J is TRBJ2-7; the D gene is possibly TRBD2 (6 bases). Germline lookup yields CDR1 SGHVS and CDR2 FQNEAQ. The CDR3 contains 17 residues. V lost 5 bases and J lost 0, with 20 bases in between. The CDR3 bases are TGTGCCAGCAGCCATCAATGGGGGGTTGAGGGCTCCTACGAGCAGTACTTC. Amino acids: CASSHQWGVEGSYEQYF. Combining the CDR3 with reference TRBV7-8 and TRBJ2-7 gives the whole variable domain GAGVSQSPRYKVAKRGQDVALRCDPISGHVSLFWYQQALGQGPEFLTYFQNEAQLDKSGLPSDRFFAERPEGSVSTLKIQRTQQEDSAVYLCASSHQWGVEGSYEQYFGPGTRLTVT.

The gene calls are TRBV6-1 and TRBJ1-1; tentative D call: TRBD1 (5 bases). In germline, CDR1 is MNHNS, CDR2 SASEGT. V was shortened by 6 bases and J by 5 bases, with 16 bases between the two germline ends. The CDR3 is 14 residues long. CDR3: CASRGTGDGTEAFF. The CDR3 coding sequence is TGTGCCAGCAGGGGGACGGGGGACGGAACTGAAGCTTTCTTT.

This clone was recorded a few times. The chain links TRBV6-1 to TRBJ2-1; TRBD2 agrees at 7 bases. There are 13 residues in the CDR3. Germline CDR1 reads MNHNS; CDR2 reads SASEGT. J lost 7 bases, V lost 8 bases, and 8 bases had no gene match. CDR3 bases: TGTGCCAGCCTTACGGGGGGAAAAAATGAGCAGTTCTTC. This codes for CASLTGGKNEQFF.

The chain joins TRBV5-6 to TRBJ2-7; 8 nucleotides line up with TRBD1. V lost 6 bases, J lost 1 base, and 12 bases stayed unmatched. From germline, CDR1 is SGHDT and CDR2 YYEEEE. The CDR3 has 16 amino acids. DNA for the CDR3: TGTGCCAGCACACGGACAGGGAGAGGGGGGTCCTACGAGCAGTACTTC. Its translation is CASTRTGRGGSYEQYF.

About this clone: Distinct nucleotide sequences in the sample also encode this CDR3. J is TRBJ2-7 and V is TRBV9, with TRBD2 matching over 9 bases. Germline V gives CDR1 SGDLS, CDR2 YYNGEE. The CDR3 runs 15 residues. J gave up 3 bases and V 0 bases, and 4 bases lay outside the gene matches. Here the CDR3 reads CASSVGSGRFYEQYF. In DNA form, the CDR3 reads TGTGCCAGCAGCGTAGGTAGCGGGAGATTCTACGAGCAGTACTTC.

The rearrangement joins TRBV30 to TRBJ1-1, with 8 bases identical to TRBD1. Per the germline V gene, CDR1 is GTSNPN and CDR2 is SVGIG (reference sequence). The CDR3 sequence is 15 residues long. With V trimmed by 3 bases and J by 1 base, 7 bases remained unmatched. DNA for the CDR3: TGTGCCTGGAGCGAACCGGGGACAGGGAACACTGAAGCTTTCTTT. Protein: CAWSEPGTGNTEAFF.

This rearrangement joins TRBV5-4 to TRBJ2-1, with TRBD2 matching 8 bases. The CDR3 consists of 16 residues. Germline V gene lookup returns CDR1 SGHNT and CDR2 YYREEE (reference sequence). V lost 4 bases and J lost 3; bases outside the gene matches: 9. The CDR3 nucleotides read TGTGCCAGCAGCGGGACCCTGGCGGGAGGCTACAATGAGCAGTTCTTC. Translating it yields CASSGTLAGGYNEQFF.